A single sample is the source of the 8 T cell receptor beta chains below, sequenced in a study of T cell repertoires in aging, cancer and after chemotherapy. A mixed TRB-A/B primer pool amplified rearranged TRB by multiplex touch-down PCR. TCRdb reprocessed the multiplex PCR reads via MiXCR and lists one record per CDR3 protein. The table lists roughly 6,400 distinct CDR3 sequences, 20% to 25% of them singletons. TCR beta rearrangements were amplified from peripheral blood genomic DNA. The sequenced sample was blood. All receptors derive from a human donor with a blood cancer.

This clonotype is medium-sized (0.01 to 0.1%) in the sample. CDR3 nucleotide sequence: TGTGCCAGCAGCGCCACAGGGGTCCCTATCGAGCAGTACTTC. Residues: CASSATGVPIEQYF. This chain links TRBV27 with TRBJ2-7; TRBD1 matches 7 bases. Germline CDR1 MNHEY, CDR2 SMNVEV (reference sequence). The CDR3 has 14 amino acids. V shed 6 bases and J 6 bases; nucleotides not matched to a gene: 11.

This clonotype is deemed medium-sized (0.01 to 0.1%). The genes are TRBV6-6 and TRBJ2-7, with 7 bases identical to TRBD1. Germline CDR1 MNHNY, CDR2 SVGAGI (reference sequence). Trimming removed 2 bases from V and 3 bases from J; junction bases left unmatched: 13. The length of the CDR3 is 17 residues. The CDR3 sequence: CASSYSDREWLGYEQYF. DNA of the CDR3: TGTGCCAGCAGTTACAGCGACAGGGAATGGTTGGGCTACGAGCAGTACTTC.

The sample holds a few counts of this clonotype. This chain links TRBV4-3 with TRBJ1-4, with TRBD1 matching 7 bases. Germline CDR1 and CDR2: LGHNA and YSLEER. This CDR3 has 17 amino acids. Unmatched junction bases numbered 10, after V lost 1 base and J lost 5 bases. This CDR3 is CASSQARTGVPNEKLFF. The CDR3 nucleotides are TGCGCCAGCAGCCAAGCCAGAACAGGGGTCCCAAATGAAAAACTGTTTTTT.

This clonotype was observed a few times. The chain employs TRBV28 and TRBJ2-7; no clear D gene. With 4 bases removed from V and 0 bases from J, the gap between germline ends came to 7 bases. Looked up from germline, CDR1 is MDHEN and CDR2 is SYDVKM. This CDR3 is 13 amino acids long. The CDR3 nucleotides read TGTGCCAGCAGTTCGAGCAACTCCTACGAGCAGTACTTC. Its translation: CASSSSNSYEQYF.

The rearrangement uses TRBV7-9 and TRBJ2-1; 8 positions agree with TRBD2. This CDR3 has 12 residues. Trimming removed 4 bases from V and 10 bases from J; junction bases left unmatched: 3. The germline V gene encodes CDR1 SEHNR and CDR2 FQNEAQ (reference sequence). The CDR3 DNA is TGTGCCAGCAGCTCCGGGGGGGGCGAGCAGTTCTTC. Its protein product is CASSSGGGEQFF.

The gene calls are TRBV6-1 and TRBJ1-1; 9 bases line up with TRBD1. The CDR3 contains 15 residues. The trim removed 1 base at V and 4 bases at J, leaving 4 bases unmatched. The germline V gene encodes CDR1 MNHNS and CDR2 SASEGT. The CDR3 here is CASSEGGQGGTEAFF. CDR3 DNA: TGTGCCAGCAGTGAAGGGGGACAGGGAGGCACTGAAGCTTTCTTT.

Comment on this clonotype: A much larger clone lies one base from this, so it may be a read error. This sequence joins TRBV29-1 and TRBJ1-1; no clear D gene. Looked up from germline, CDR1 is SQVTM and CDR2 is ANQGSEA. Trimming stripped 8 bases from V and 4 bases from J, with 17 bases between. This CDR3 is built from 13 residues. The CDR3 protein is CSRVASPGTEAFF. The DNA of the CDR3 is TGCAGCCGGGTGGCATCCCCCGGCACTGAAGCTTTCTTT.

This clonotype is medium-sized within its sample. The chain recombines TRBV10-3 with TRBJ2-7, with TRBD2 matching over 8 bases. This CDR3 is built from 16 residues. Germline assignment: CDR1 ENHRY and CDR2 SYGVKD. After removal of 2 bases from V and 5 bases from J, the junction contained 11 bases not matched to a gene. In nucleotides, the CDR3 is TGTGCCATCAGTGAGGTTTCAGGAGCGGGGGCCGACGAGCAGTACTTC. Residues: CAISEVSGAGADEQYF.